This TCR beta chain comes out of a study of Ad26.COV2.S vaccination and SARS-CoV-2 variants. Findings and caveats of the study: Reportedly, after vaccination the spike-specific CD8+ and CD4+ T cell responses displayed substantial breadth.

CDR1 is SGDLS and CDR2 is YYNGEE in the germline V gene. The trim removed 4 bases at V and 8 bases at J, leaving 26 bases unmatched. The CDR3 loop spans 20 amino acids. Repertoires were generated with immunoSEQ multiplex PCR, while TCRdb's copy carries only in-frame clones and drops some. Here the sample spans 240,000 or so clones, 88% being singletons. Treatment indicated: some 20 received Ad26.COV2.S at low or high dose, single or two shots; several received placebo; per-sample allocation not given. Sample collection was performed on day 63 after the first vaccine or placebo injection. An Ad26 vector expressing Wuhan-strain SARS-CoV-2 spike constituted the vaccine. Points on this clone: Its target is not known.

The clonotype was recovered from a person between 18 and 65 years old who received the Ad26.COV2.S COVID-19 vaccine or a placebo. The chain combines TRBV9 with TRBJ1-5; 8 nucleotides agree with TRBD1. Specimen: peripheral blood, collected in a trial of Ad26.COV2.S vaccine versus placebo. The CDR3 bases are TGTGCCAGCAGCATTCAATCTGAGATGGAAGCAAGGGACAGGAATAAGCCCCAGCATTTT. Encoded protein: CASSIQSEMEARDRNKPQHF.